The T cell receptor beta chain under discussion was sequenced for a study of T-cell reconstitution after alpha-beta-depleted transplantation in children. The CDR3 consists of 16 residues. CDR1 is LNHNV, CDR2 YYDKDF, per germline (reference sequence). The V end was cut by 0 bases, the J end by 0 bases, with 12 bases between. Unique molecular identifiers were used in preparing the TCRbeta library. TCRdb fed the PCR reads into MiXCR, producing one record per CDR3 protein. The sample carries 350,000 to 450,000 distinct CDR3 sequences, around 21% recorded once. The specimen was PBMCs from the stem cell graft donor, collected from the stem cell graft. The sequence came from a human donor who donated a stem cell graft to a child with acute myeloid leukemia. V and J are TRBV15 and TRBJ2-7, with D maybe TRBD2 (5 bases). CDR3 DNA sequence: TGTGCCACCAGCAGAGATTACAGCGGAAACTCCTACGAGCAGTACTTC. Its translation is CATSRDYSGNSYEQYF.